This TCR beta chain was identified in a study of vaccination and CD4 T cells after COVID-19. Background on the study: Two Hispanic individuals were among six male and four female convalescent patients.

Sequence data for DNA of cultured CD4+ T cells were generated by the Oncomine TCR Beta short-read assay. DNA came from CD4+ T cells after culture. TCRdb reprocessed the PCR reads with MiXCR, giving one entry per CDR3 protein. The sample contains around 11,000 distinct CDR3 sequences, more than 55% of which appear only once. Notes on the study in general: Researchers report that 304 of 307 vaccine-specific clones in convalescent patients proved spike mono-reactive. It was observed that, in convalescent patients, a median approximately 90% of reactive clones arose only post-vaccination.

Notes on this clonotype: What it binds is unknown.

Treatment here: roughly 11-day PBMC culture with coronavirus spike peptide pools or control peptides (ViraFEST assay). What was sequenced was CD4+ T cells from blood, cultured in vitro. This clonotype was obtained from a human donor who had recovered from COVID-19.

The CDR3 loop reads CASSLMGDNTDTQYF. CDR3 DNA: TGTGCCAGCAGTTTAATGGGCGACAACACAGATACGCAGTATTTT. The chain has TRBV12-3 or TRBV12-4 and TRBJ2-3; D remains ambiguous. Trimming left V 2 bases short and J 2 bases short, with 11 bases between. The length of the CDR3 is 15 residues.